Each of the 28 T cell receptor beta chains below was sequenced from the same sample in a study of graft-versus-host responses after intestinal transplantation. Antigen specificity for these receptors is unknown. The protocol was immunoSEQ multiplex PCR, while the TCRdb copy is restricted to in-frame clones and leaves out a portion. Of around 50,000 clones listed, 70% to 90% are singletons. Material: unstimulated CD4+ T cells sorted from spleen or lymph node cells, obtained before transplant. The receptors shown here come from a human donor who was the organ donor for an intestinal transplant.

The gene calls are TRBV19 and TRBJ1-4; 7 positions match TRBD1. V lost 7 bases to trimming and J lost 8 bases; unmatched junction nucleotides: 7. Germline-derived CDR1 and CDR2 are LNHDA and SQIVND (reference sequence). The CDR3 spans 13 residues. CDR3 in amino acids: CASTGGGREKLFF. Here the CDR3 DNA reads TGTGCCAGTACCGGAGGGGGCCGAGAAAAACTGTTTTTT.

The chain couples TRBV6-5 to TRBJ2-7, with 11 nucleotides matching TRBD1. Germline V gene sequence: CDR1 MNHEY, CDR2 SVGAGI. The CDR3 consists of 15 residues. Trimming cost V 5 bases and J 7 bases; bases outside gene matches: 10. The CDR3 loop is CASSGSGTGGREQYF. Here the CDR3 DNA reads TGTGCCAGCAGTGGCTCCGGGACAGGGGGGAGGGAGCAGTACTTC.

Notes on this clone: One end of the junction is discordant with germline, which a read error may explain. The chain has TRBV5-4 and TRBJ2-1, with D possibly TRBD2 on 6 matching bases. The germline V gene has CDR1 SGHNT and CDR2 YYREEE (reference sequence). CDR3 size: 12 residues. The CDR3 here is CASSPLADELFF. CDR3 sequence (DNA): TGTGCCAGCAGCCCTTTAGCGGACGAGCTGTTCTTC.

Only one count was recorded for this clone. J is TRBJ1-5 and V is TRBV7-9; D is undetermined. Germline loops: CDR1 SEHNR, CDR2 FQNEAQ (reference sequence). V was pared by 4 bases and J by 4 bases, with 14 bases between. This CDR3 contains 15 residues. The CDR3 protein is CASSSEGTPNQPQHF. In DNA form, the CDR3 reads TGTGCCAGCAGCTCCGAGGGTACACCTAATCAGCCCCAGCATTTT.

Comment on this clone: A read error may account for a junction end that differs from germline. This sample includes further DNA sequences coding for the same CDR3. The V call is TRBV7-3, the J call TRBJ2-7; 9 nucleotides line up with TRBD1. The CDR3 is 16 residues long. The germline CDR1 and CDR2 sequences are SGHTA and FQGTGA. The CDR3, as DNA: TGCGCCAGCAGCCAGTCGGGGACAGGGTTTTCCTACGAGCAGTACTTC. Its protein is CASSQSGTGFSYEQYF. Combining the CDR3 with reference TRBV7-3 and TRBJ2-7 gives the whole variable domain GAGVSQTPSNKVTEKGKYVELRCDPISGHTALYWYRQSLGQGPEFLIYFQGTGAADDSGLPNDRFFAVRPEGSVSTLKIQRTERGDSAVYLCASSQSGTGFSYEQYFGPGTRLTVT.

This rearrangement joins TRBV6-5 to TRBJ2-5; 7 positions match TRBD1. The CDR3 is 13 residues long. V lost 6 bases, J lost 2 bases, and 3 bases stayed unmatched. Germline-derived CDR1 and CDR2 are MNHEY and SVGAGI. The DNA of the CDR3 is TGTGCCAGCAGACGGGACAGACAAGAGACCCAGTACTTC. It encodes CASRRDRQETQYF.

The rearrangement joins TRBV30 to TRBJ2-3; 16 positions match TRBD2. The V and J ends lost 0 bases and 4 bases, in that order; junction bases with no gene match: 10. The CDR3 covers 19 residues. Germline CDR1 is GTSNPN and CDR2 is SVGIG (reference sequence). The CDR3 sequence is CAWSVAWGTSGRAADTQYF. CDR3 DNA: TGTGCCTGGAGTGTAGCGTGGGGGACTAGCGGGAGGGCCGCAGATACGCAGTATTTT.

The CDR3 spells CASSAGQGPSTDTQYF. The CDR3 DNA follows: TGCGCCAGCAGCGCGGGACAGGGCCCTAGCACAGATACGCAGTATTTT. This chain links TRBV4-1 with TRBJ2-3; 9 nucleotides match TRBD1. The CDR3 consists of 16 residues. The V gene end was trimmed by 5 bases and the J gene end by 0 bases; junction bases not matched to a gene: 6. Germline values: CDR1 MGHRA, CDR2 YSYEKL.

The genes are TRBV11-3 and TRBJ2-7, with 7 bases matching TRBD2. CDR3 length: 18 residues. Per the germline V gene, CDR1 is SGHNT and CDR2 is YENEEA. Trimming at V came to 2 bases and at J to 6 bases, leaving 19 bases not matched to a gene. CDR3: CASSLPWTRSRVLSEQYF. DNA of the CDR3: TGTGCCAGCAGCTTACCCTGGACTAGGAGTAGGGTTCTGTCCGAGCAGTACTTC.

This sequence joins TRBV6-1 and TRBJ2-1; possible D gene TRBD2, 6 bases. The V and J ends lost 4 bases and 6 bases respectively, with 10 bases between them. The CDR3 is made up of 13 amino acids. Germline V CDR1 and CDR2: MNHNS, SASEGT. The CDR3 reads CASSALALNEQFF. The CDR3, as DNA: TGTGCCAGCAGTGCTCTAGCGCTCAATGAGCAGTTCTTC.

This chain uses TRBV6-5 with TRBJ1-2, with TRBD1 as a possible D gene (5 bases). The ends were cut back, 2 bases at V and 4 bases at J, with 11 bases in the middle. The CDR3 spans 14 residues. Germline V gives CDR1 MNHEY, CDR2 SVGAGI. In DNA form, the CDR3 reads TGTGCCAGCAGTTACGCAGGGCTTGGCTATGGCTACACCTTC. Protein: CASSYAGLGYGYTF.

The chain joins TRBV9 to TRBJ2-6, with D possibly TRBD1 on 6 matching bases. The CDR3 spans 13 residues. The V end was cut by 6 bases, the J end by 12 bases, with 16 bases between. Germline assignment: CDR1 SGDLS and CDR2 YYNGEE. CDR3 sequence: CASTRDTPPVLTF. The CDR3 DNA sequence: TGTGCCAGCACCCGGGACACCCCGCCCGTCCTGACTTTC.

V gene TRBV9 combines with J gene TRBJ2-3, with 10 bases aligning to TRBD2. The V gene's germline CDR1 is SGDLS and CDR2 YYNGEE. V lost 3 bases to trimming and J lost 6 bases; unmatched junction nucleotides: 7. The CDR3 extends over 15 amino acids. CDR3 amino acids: CASSARSGRLDTQYF. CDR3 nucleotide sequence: TGTGCCAGCAGCGCCCGTAGCGGGAGGTTGGATACGCAGTATTTT.

The CDR3 reads CASTAGLAGVTGELFF. CDR3 bases: TGTGCCAGCACCGCCGGACTAGCGGGAGTCACCGGGGAGCTGTTTTTT. The rearrangement links TRBV9 to TRBJ2-2, with TRBD2 identical over 13 bases. J gave up 4 bases and V 6 bases, and 6 bases lay outside the gene matches. CDR1 is SGDLS and CDR2 is YYNGEE in the germline V gene. This CDR3 is built from 16 residues.

This CDR3 reads CASSWTGDAKNIQYF. The CDR3 coding sequence is TGTGCCAGCAGCTGGACAGGGGATGCCAAAAACATTCAGTACTTC. This chain joins TRBV28 and TRBJ2-4, with 9 bases lining up with TRBD1. Germline values: CDR1 MDHEN, CDR2 SYDVKM. With 6 bases clipped from V and 1 base from J, the junction kept 4 bases outside the gene matches. CDR3 size: 15 residues.

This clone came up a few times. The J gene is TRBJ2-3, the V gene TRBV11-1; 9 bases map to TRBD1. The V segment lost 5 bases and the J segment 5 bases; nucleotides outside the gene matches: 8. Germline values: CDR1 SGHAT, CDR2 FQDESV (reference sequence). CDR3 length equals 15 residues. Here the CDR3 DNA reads TGTGCCAGCAGCCCATGGACAGGGGTGGAAGATACGCAGTATTTT. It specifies CASSPWTGVEDTQYF.

This chain's CDR3 is CASSLVNPLQGYTF. For the CDR3, the DNA is TGTGCCAGCAGCTTAGTGAATCCCCTCCAGGGCTACACCTTC. This chain joins TRBV7-9 and TRBJ1-2, with D unclear. V was cut by 1 base and J by 8 bases, with 14 bases left in between. The CDR3 covers 14 residues. Germline CDR1 is SEHNR and CDR2 is FQNEAQ (reference sequence).

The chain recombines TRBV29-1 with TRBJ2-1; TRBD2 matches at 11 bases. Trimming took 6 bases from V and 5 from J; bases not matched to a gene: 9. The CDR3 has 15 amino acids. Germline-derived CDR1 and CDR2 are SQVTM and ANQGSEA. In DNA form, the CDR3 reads TGCAGCGTGGGGGTAGCGGGAGGGTATCACAATGAGCAGTTCTTC. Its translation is CSVGVAGGYHNEQFF.

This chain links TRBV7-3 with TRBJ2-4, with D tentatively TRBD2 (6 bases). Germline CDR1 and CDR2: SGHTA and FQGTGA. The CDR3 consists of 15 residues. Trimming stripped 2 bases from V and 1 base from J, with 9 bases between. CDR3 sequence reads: CASSLGGSAKNIQYF. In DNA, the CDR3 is TGTGCCAGCAGCTTAGGAGGGAGTGCCAAAAACATTCAGTACTTC.

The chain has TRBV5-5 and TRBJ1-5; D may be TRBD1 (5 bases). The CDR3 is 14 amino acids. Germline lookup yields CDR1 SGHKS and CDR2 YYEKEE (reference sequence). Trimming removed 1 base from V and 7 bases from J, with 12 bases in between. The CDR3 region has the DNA TGTGCCAGCAGCTTGACAGGAAACGGGCAGCCCCAGCATTTT. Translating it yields CASSLTGNGQPQHF.

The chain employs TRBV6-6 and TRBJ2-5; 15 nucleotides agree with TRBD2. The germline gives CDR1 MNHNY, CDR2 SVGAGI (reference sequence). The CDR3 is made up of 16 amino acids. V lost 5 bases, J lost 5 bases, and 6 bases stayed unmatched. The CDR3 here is CASSKGLAGGFETQYF. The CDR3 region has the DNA TGTGCCAGCAGTAAGGGACTAGCGGGAGGCTTCGAGACCCAGTACTTC.

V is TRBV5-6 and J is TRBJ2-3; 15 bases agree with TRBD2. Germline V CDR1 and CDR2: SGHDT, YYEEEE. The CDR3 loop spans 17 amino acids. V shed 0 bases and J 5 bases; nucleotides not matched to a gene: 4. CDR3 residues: CASSLGGLAGGGDTQYF. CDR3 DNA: TGTGCCAGCAGCTTGGGGGGACTAGCGGGAGGAGGAGATACGCAGTATTTT.

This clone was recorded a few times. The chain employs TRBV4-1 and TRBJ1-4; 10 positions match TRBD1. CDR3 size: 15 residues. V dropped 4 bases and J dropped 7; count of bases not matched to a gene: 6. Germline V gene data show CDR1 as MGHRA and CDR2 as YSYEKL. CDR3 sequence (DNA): TGCGCCAGCAGCCGATCCGGGACAGGGGTTGAAAAACTGTTTTTT. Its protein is CASSRSGTGVEKLFF.

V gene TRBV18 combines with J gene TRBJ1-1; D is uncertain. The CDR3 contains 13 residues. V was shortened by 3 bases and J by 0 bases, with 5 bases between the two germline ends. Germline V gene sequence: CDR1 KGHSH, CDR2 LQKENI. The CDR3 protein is CASSPYLNTEAFF. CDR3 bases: TGTGCCAGCTCACCCTACCTGAACACTGAAGCTTTCTTT.

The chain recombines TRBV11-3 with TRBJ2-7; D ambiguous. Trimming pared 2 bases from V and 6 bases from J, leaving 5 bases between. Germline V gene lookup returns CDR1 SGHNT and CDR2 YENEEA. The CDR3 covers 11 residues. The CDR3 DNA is TGTGCCAGCAGCTTACTATCCGAGCAGTACTTC. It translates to CASSLLSEQYF.

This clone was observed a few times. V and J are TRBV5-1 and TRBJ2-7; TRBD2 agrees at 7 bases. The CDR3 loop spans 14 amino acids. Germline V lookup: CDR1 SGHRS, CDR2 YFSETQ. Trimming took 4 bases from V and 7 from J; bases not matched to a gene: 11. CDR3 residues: CASSQGGRGGEQYF. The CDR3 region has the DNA TGCGCCAGCAGCCAGGGAGGGCGGGGAGGAGAGCAGTACTTC.

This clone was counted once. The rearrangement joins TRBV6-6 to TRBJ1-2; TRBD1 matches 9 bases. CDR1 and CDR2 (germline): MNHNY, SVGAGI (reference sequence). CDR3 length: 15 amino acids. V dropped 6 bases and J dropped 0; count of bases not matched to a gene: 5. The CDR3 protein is CASSYTGGANYGYTF. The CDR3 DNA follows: TGTGCCAGCAGCTATACAGGGGGCGCTAACTATGGCTACACCTTC.

Here the CDR3 DNA reads TGTGCCAGCACCTCGGGGTCCGCTGGAAACACCATATATTTT. Its protein is CASTSGSAGNTIYF. The chain is built from TRBV6-5 and TRBJ1-3; D not resolved. Trimming took 7 bases from V and 2 from J, leaving 12 bases between them. The CDR3 has 14 residues. Germline V gene data show CDR1 as MNHEY and CDR2 as SVGAGI.